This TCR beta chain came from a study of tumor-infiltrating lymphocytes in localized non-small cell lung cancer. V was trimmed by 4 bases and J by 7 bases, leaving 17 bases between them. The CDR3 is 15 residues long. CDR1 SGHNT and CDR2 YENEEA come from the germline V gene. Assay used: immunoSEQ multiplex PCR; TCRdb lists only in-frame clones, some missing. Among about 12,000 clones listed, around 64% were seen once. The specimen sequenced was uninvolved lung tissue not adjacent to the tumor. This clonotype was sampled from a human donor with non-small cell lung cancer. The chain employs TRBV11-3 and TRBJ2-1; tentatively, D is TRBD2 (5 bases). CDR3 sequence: CASSSESTGINEQFF. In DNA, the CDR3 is TGTGCCAGCAGCTCCGAGTCAACGGGGATTAATGAGCAGTTCTTC.